This entry concerns a single T cell receptor (beta chain). These data are taken from a study of blood T cell repertoires in COVID-19. As for the study in general: The origin of the acute and convalescent COVID-19 samples was the United States, Italy and Spain.

Trimming stripped 6 bases from V and 3 bases from J, with 14 bases between. The CDR3 has 14 amino acids. The germline gives CDR1 MNHEY, CDR2 SVGAGI. Produced via immunoSEQ multiplex PCR; TCRdb's table is partial and in-frame only. The sample comprises a few hundred thousand clones, 70% to 90% of which are singletons, and 6.3% rests with the top ten. This clonotype was obtained from a woman aged 45 to 65 with COVID-19, enrolled during active disease. The sample comprised peripheral blood. The rearrangement uses TRBV6-5 and TRBJ1-2; TRBD1 might be the D (6 bases). The CDR3 sequence is CASSPRDTDYGYTF. CDR3 DNA: TGTGCCAGCAGCCCCCGGGACACCGACTATGGCTACACCTTC.